These 23 T cell receptor beta chains originate from one sample sequenced in a study of T cells in localized non-small cell lung cancer. TCRdb's table, derived via immunoSEQ multiplex PCR, lists solely in-frame clones and lacks some. Altogether fewer than 100,000 clones are present, approximately 88% being singletons, with the ten largest covering 15%. The sample was peripheral blood, taken before any cancer treatment. The receptors originated from a man between 40 and 75 years old with stage I squamous cell lung carcinoma.

A few counts support this clone. The V gene is TRBV4-1, the J gene TRBJ1-3; the D gene is possibly TRBD1 (6 bases). The V end was cut by 0 bases, the J end by 2 bases, with 17 bases between. Germline V gives CDR1 MGHRA, CDR2 YSYEKL. The CDR3 runs to 18 residues. CDR3 sequence reads: CASSQDVFGGRAGNTIYF. DNA for the CDR3: TGCGCCAGCAGCCAAGATGTTTTCGGGGGGCGCGCTGGAAACACCATATATTTT.

This clone was seen only once. The rearrangement uses TRBV5-4 and TRBJ2-3, with a weak D call TRBD2 (5 bases). Trimming took 2 bases from V and 0 from J, leaving 7 bases between them. There are 14 residues in the CDR3. CDR1 SGHNT and CDR2 YYREEE come from the germline V gene (reference sequence). The CDR3 coding sequence is TGTGCCAGCAGCTTTTCGGGGAGCACAGATACGCAGTATTTT. It codes for CASSFSGSTDTQYF.

This rearrangement joins TRBV7-2 to TRBJ2-1; 14 bases match TRBD2. CDR3 length: 13 residues. Trimming at V came to 8 bases and at J to 12 bases, leaving 6 bases not matched to a gene. Germline-derived CDR1 and CDR2 are SGHTA and FQGNSA. The DNA for the CDR3 is TGTGCCAGCCGGACTAGCGGGGGGATCGCGCAGTTCTTC. The encoded protein is CASRTSGGIAQFF. Combining the CDR3 with reference TRBV7-2 and TRBJ2-1 gives the whole variable domain GAGVSQSPSNKVTEKGKDVELRCDPISGHTALYWYRQSLGQGLEFLIYFQGNSAPDKSGLPSDRFSAERTGGSVSTLTIQRTQQEDSAVYLCASRTSGGIAQFFGPGTRLTVL.

CDR3 DNA sequence: TGTGCCAGTAGTATCAGGGGGACCCTTCTCTATAGCAATCAGCCCCAGCATTTT. As protein: CASSIRGTLLYSNQPQHF. The chain combines TRBV19 with TRBJ1-5; 7 bases align to TRBD1. The germline V gene has CDR1 LNHDA and CDR2 SQIVND (reference sequence). The V segment lost 3 bases and the J segment 0 bases; nucleotides outside the gene matches: 11. The CDR3 is 18 amino acids.

This chain joins TRBV30 and TRBJ1-5; TRBD1 matches 9 bases. This CDR3 is built from 15 residues. After removal of 5 bases from V and 7 bases from J, the junction contained 12 bases not matched to a gene. Germline loops: CDR1 GTSNPN, CDR2 SVGIG (reference sequence). The chain's CDR3 is CAWVRRDRVEQPQHF. CDR3 nucleotides: TGTGCCTGGGTTCGTCGGGACAGGGTTGAACAGCCCCAGCATTTT.

The CDR3 nucleotides are TGTGCCAGCAGCTTAGAGAAGGTCGGAAACACCATATATTTT. It specifies CASSLEKVGNTIYF. V and J are TRBV7-9 and TRBJ1-3; D unclear. V was pared by 1 base and J by 4 bases, with 8 bases between. Germline V lookup: CDR1 SEHNR, CDR2 FQNEAQ (reference sequence). The CDR3 is 14 amino acids.

This chain connects TRBV5-1 to TRBJ1-3, with D perhaps matching TRBD1 (6 bases). The CDR3 is made up of 15 amino acids. In germline, CDR1 is SGHRS, CDR2 YFSETQ. Trimming left V 3 bases short and J 0 bases short, with 10 bases between. CDR3 in amino acids: CASSSGQTSGNTIYF. The CDR3 DNA is TGCGCCAGCAGCTCCGGACAGACCTCTGGAAACACCATATATTTT.

The chain couples TRBV15 to TRBJ1-5; D remains unclear. CDR1 is LNHNV and CDR2 is YYDKDF in the germline V gene (reference sequence). This CDR3 has 15 amino acids. V was cut by 3 bases and J by 4 bases, with 13 bases left in between. The DNA for the CDR3 is TGTGCCACCAGCAGCCGGACCGGGGATAATCAGCCCCAGCATTTT. It encodes CATSSRTGDNQPQHF.

V and J are TRBV7-2 and TRBJ2-5; no clear D gene. V dropped 8 bases and J dropped 2 bases, with 12 bases sitting between them. Per germline, CDR1 SGHTA and CDR2 FQGNSA. The CDR3 runs to 13 residues. The CDR3 is CASRGPPQETQYF. The CDR3 bases are TGTGCCAGCCGTGGACCTCCTCAAGAGACCCAGTACTTC.

V gene TRBV29-1 combines with J gene TRBJ2-7; D gene unclear. V shed 5 bases and J shed 6 bases, with 20 bases lying between them. Germline loops: CDR1 SQVTM, CDR2 ANQGSEA. The length of the CDR3 is 14 residues. This chain's CDR3 is CSVSQTEYTLEQYF. Here the CDR3 DNA reads TGCAGCGTTTCCCAGACCGAGTACACCCTCGAGCAGTACTTC.

This clone was seen a handful of times. J is TRBJ2-2 and V is TRBV27; D ambiguous. With 3 bases removed from V and 9 bases from J, the gap between germline ends came to 11 bases. The germline CDR1 and CDR2 sequences are MNHEY and SMNVEV (reference sequence). This CDR3 is built from 13 residues. The CDR3 spells CASSFTVRRELFF. DNA for the CDR3: TGTGCCAGCAGTTTCACGGTTAGGCGGGAGCTGTTTTTT.

This chain connects TRBV5-1 to TRBJ2-1; D is ambiguous. V was clipped by 4 bases and J by 5 bases, with 10 bases between them. This CDR3 is built from 13 residues. Germline values: CDR1 SGHRS, CDR2 YFSETQ. In DNA form, the CDR3 reads TGCGCCAGCAGCCCGGAGCAACACAATGAGCAGTTCTTC. Translation gives CASSPEQHNEQFF.

This clone was observed a few times. This sequence joins TRBV4-2 and TRBJ1-6; TRBD1 agrees at 8 bases. V was clipped by 5 bases and J by 7 bases; unmatched bases: 13. The CDR3 covers 17 residues. In germline, CDR1 is LGHNA, CDR2 YNFKEQ. CDR3 region: CASSTYAGTGSNSPLHF. The CDR3 DNA reads TGTGCCAGCAGCACTTACGCCGGGACAGGCTCCAATTCACCCCTCCACTTT.

The rearrangement joins TRBV6-6 to TRBJ1-6; D is unresolved. This CDR3 comprises 13 residues. The V gene's germline CDR1 is MNHNY and CDR2 SVGAGI (reference sequence). Between the trimmed V and J ends, which lost 4 bases and 7 bases, there was a span of 8 bases. CDR3 protein: CASSSPENSPLHF. CDR3 bases: TGTGCCAGCAGTTCCCCAGAGAATTCACCCCTCCACTTT.

The chain recombines TRBV6-6 with TRBJ1-2; a weak D match, TRBD1 (5 bases). This CDR3 spans 13 amino acids. Trimming shortened V by 6 bases and J by 7 bases, and 15 bases separated the two germline ends. Germline assignment: CDR1 MNHNY and CDR2 SVGAGI (reference sequence). The CDR3 DNA reads as TGTGCCAGCAGGGGGGAAAATAATTTTGGCTACACCTTC. It encodes CASRGENNFGYTF.

This clone has a single count. The chain is built from TRBV4-1 and TRBJ1-3; D remains unclear. Germline-derived CDR1 and CDR2 are MGHRA and YSYEKL. The ends were cut back, 1 base at V and 1 base at J, with 20 bases in the middle. The CDR3 consists of 19 residues. The CDR3 reads CASSQVAGAVEPSGNTIYF. In DNA, the CDR3 is TGCGCCAGCAGCCAAGTGGCAGGAGCGGTAGAGCCGTCTGGAAACACCATATATTTT.

The rearrangement uses TRBV5-6 and TRBJ1-1, with 8 bases aligning to TRBD1. Germline V gene lookup returns CDR1 SGHDT and CDR2 YYEEEE. Trimming cost V 0 bases and J 5 bases; bases outside gene matches: 12. The CDR3 covers 17 residues. CDR3: CASSLGGRGQGRTEAFF. The CDR3 DNA reads as TGTGCCAGCAGCTTGGGAGGCAGAGGACAGGGTAGAACTGAAGCTTTCTTT.

V and J are TRBV9 and TRBJ1-1; D uncertain. Trimming stripped 3 bases from V and 5 bases from J, with 11 bases between. CDR3 length: 13 amino acids. Germline V gives CDR1 SGDLS, CDR2 YYNGEE. CDR3 sequence: CASSAHHGTEAFF. DNA of the CDR3: TGTGCCAGCAGCGCCCACCATGGGACTGAAGCTTTCTTT.

The genes are TRBV11-3 and TRBJ2-3, with 12 nucleotides matching TRBD2. The CDR3 totals 17 residues. From germline, CDR1 is SGHNT and CDR2 YENEEA. The V and J ends lost 3 bases and 5 bases, in that order; junction bases with no gene match: 9. The CDR3 bases are TGTGCCAGCAGCTTGGAGGCTAGCGGGGGGGCGGTAGATACGCAGTATTTT. This gives the protein CASSLEASGGAVDTQYF. Variable domain in full (rest from reference TRBV11-3 and TRBJ2-3): EAGVVQSPRYKIIEKKQPVAFWCNPISGHNTLYWYLQNLGQGPELLIRYENEEAVDDSQLPKDRFSAERLKGVDSTLKIQPAELGDSAVYLCASSLEASGGAVDTQYFGPGTRLTVL.

The rearrangement links TRBV19 to TRBJ1-5; D gene unclear. Deletions cut 5 bases from V and 7 bases from J, with 9 bases between. Germline V CDR1 and CDR2: LNHDA, SQIVND (reference sequence). The CDR3 consists of 12 residues. The CDR3 loop reads CASSYVQQPQHF. CDR3 DNA: TGTGCCAGTAGTTATGTGCAACAGCCCCAGCATTTT.

The chain couples TRBV6-1 to TRBJ2-3, with 10 bases fitting TRBD2. This CDR3 is 15 amino acids long. Germline V gene data show CDR1 as MNHNS and CDR2 as SASEGT. J lost 4 bases, V lost 5 bases, and 6 bases had no gene match. CDR3: CASSLLAGESDTQYF. CDR3 nucleotide sequence: TGTGCCAGCAGTTTGCTAGCGGGGGAGTCAGATACGCAGTATTTT.

This chain connects TRBV27 to TRBJ1-2; D unresolved. Trimming stripped 4 bases from V and 1 base from J, with 10 bases between. Germline V CDR1 and CDR2: MNHEY, SMNVEV (reference sequence). The CDR3 runs to 14 residues. CDR3 amino acids: CASSSGRGNYGYTF. The CDR3 coding sequence is TGTGCCAGCAGTTCCGGCCGGGGTAACTATGGCTACACCTTC.

The rearrangement links TRBV28 to TRBJ1-5; D is undetermined. There are 14 residues in the CDR3. Germline V gene sequence: CDR1 MDHEN, CDR2 SYDVKM. The V end was cut by 5 bases, the J end by 9 bases, with 17 bases between. The CDR3 DNA sequence: TGTGCCAGCAGTCCAGCCGGGAAAGAGATGCCCCAGCATTTT. Its translation is CASSPAGKEMPQHF. The full variable domain, with the rest looked up from reference TRBV28 and TRBJ1-5, is DVKVTQSSRYLVKRTGEKVFLECVQDMDHENMFWYRQDPGLGLRLIYFSYDVKMKEKGDIPEGYSVSREKKERFSLILESASTNQTSMYLCASSPAGKEMPQHFGDGTRLSIL.